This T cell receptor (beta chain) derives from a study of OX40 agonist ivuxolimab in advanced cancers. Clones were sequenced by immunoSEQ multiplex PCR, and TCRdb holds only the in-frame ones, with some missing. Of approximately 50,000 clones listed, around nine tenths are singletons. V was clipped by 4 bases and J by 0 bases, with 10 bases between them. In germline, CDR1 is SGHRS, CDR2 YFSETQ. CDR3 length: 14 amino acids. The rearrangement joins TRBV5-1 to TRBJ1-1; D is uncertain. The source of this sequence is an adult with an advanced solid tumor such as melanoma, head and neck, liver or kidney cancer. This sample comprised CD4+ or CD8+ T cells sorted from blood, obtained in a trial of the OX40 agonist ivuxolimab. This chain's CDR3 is CASSPDALNTEAFF. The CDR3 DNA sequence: TGCGCCAGCAGCCCTGACGCCTTGAACACTGAAGCTTTCTTT.